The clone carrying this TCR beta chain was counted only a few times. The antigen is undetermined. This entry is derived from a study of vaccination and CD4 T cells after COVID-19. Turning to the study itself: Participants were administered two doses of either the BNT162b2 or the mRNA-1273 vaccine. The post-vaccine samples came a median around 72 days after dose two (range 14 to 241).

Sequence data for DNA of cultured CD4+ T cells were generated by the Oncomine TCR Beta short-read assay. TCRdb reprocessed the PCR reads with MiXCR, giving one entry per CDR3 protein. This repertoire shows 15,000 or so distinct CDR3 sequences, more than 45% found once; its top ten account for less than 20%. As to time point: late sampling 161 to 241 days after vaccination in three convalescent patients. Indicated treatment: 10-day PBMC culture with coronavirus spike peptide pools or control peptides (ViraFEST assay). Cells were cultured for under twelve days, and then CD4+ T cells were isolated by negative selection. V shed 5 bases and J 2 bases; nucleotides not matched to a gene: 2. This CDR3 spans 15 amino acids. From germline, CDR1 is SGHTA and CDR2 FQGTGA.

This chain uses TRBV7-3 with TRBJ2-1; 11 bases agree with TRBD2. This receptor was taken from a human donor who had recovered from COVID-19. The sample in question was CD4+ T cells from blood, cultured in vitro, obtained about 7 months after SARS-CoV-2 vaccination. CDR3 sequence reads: CASSLTSGAYNEQFF. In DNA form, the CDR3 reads TGTGCCAGCAGCCTGACTAGCGGGGCCTACAATGAGCAGTTCTTC.